The 23 T cell receptor beta chains below were found in one sample sequenced in a study of T cell responses to AZD1222 COVID-19 vaccine. Sequenced by immunoSEQ multiplex PCR; TCRdb stores in-frame clones only, minus some. The data contain roughly 200,000 clones, roughly 94% of them singletons. Source: peripheral blood, taken 28 days after the second dose of the MenACWY control vaccine. The receptors derive from an adult who received the MenACWY meningococcal vaccine as a control.

The chain couples TRBV6-2 or TRBV6-3 to TRBJ2-3; a possible D gene is TRBD1 (6 bases). Germline CDR1 is MNHEY and CDR2 is SVGEGT. The CDR3 extends over 20 amino acids. Trimming cost V 2 bases and J 0 bases, with 24 bases left between them. This CDR3 is CASSYGLVQGFGDSTDTQYF. CDR3 DNA sequence: TGTGCCAGCAGTTACGGTCTCGTACAGGGATTTGGGGATAGCACAGATACGCAGTATTTT.

The chain combines TRBV30 with TRBJ2-5; the match to TRBD1 covers 7 bases. V lost 6 bases to trimming and J lost 5 bases; unmatched junction nucleotides: 9. The CDR3 contains 13 residues. Germline V gives CDR1 GTSNPN, CDR2 SVGIG (reference sequence). The CDR3 sequence: CACKQGFGETQYF. As DNA, the CDR3 is TGTGCCTGTAAACAGGGGTTCGGCGAGACCCAGTACTTC.

This rearrangement joins TRBV3-1 (or the pseudogene TRBV3-2) to TRBJ1-6; no clear D gene. The CDR3 totals 14 residues. With 1 base removed from V and 9 bases from J, the gap between germline ends came to 10 bases. CDR1 and CDR2 from the germline V gene are LGHDT and YNNKEL (reference sequence). The DNA of the CDR3 is TGTGCCAGCAGCCAAGCGGTTGAGGGTTCACCCCTCCACTTT. Protein sequence: CASSQAVEGSPLHF.

The rearrangement uses TRBV5-6 and TRBJ2-2; D is possibly TRBD1 (6 bases). V gave up 1 base and J gave up 4 bases, with 20 bases separating them. Germline lookup yields CDR1 SGHDT and CDR2 YYEEEE. The CDR3 sequence is 18 residues long. The CDR3 DNA follows: TGTGCCAGCAGCTTGATCGGGTCGTGGCAGGGGTTCACCGGGGAGCTGTTTTTT. Its protein is CASSLIGSWQGFTGELFF. Drawing the rest from reference TRBV5-6 and TRBJ2-2, the complete variable domain is DAGVTQSPTHLIKTRGQQVTLRCSPKSGHDTVSWYQQALGQGPQFIFQYYEEEERQRGNFPDRFSGHQFPNYSSELNVNALLLGDSALYLCASSLIGSWQGFTGELFFGEGSRLTVL.

The V gene is TRBV29-1, the J gene TRBJ2-5; D possibly uses TRBD1 or TRBD2 (6 bases each). Trimming removed 6 bases from V and 4 bases from J, with 15 bases in between. The CDR3 has 13 residues. From germline, CDR1 is SQVTM and CDR2 ANQGSEA. The CDR3 DNA follows: TGCAGCGTCCCCCGCAGGGGAGGAGAGACCCAGTACTTC. This codes for CSVPRRGGETQYF.

This clone was seen only a few times. J is TRBJ1-4 and V is TRBV6-5, with a possible D match to TRBD1 (6 bases). The CDR3 extends over 15 amino acids. From germline, CDR1 is MNHEY and CDR2 SVGAGI. V dropped 6 bases and J dropped 2 bases, with 13 bases sitting between them. The CDR3, as DNA: TGTGCCAGCAGCGGACCTACAGGGACTAATGAAAAACTGTTTTTT. Its translation: CASSGPTGTNEKLFF.

This clone was recorded once. This chain links TRBV10-3 with TRBJ2-3; 8 bases match TRBD2. Germline trimming cut 0 bases from V and 2 bases from J; bases unmatched to any gene: 7. Germline V lookup: CDR1 ENHRY, CDR2 SYGVKD. The length of the CDR3 is 17 residues. The CDR3 bases are TGTGCCATCAGTGAGTCGAGGCAGCGGGGGACCACAGATACGCAGTATTTT. Protein sequence: CAISESRQRGTTDTQYF.

The rearrangement joins TRBV30 to TRBJ1-2; D is unresolved. The CDR3 has 12 residues. From germline, CDR1 is GTSNPN and CDR2 SVGIG (reference sequence). The ends were cut back, 1 base at V and 1 base at J, with 4 bases in the middle. CDR3 in amino acids: CAWSAGNYGYTF. The DNA for the CDR3 is TGTGCCTGGAGTGCGGGTAACTATGGCTACACCTTC.

V is TRBV2 and J is TRBJ2-3, with unresolved D. Between the trimmed V and J ends, which lost 0 bases and 2 bases, there was a span of 12 bases. Germline CDR1 SNHLY, CDR2 FYNNEI. This CDR3 contains 16 residues. Here the CDR3 DNA reads TGTGCCAGCAGTGAAGCCGGACCGTTATCCACAGATACGCAGTATTTT. Amino acid sequence: CASSEAGPLSTDTQYF. The full variable domain, rest sourced from reference TRBV2 and TRBJ2-3, is EPEVTQTPSHQVTQMGQEVILRCVPISNHLYFYWYRQILGQKVEFLVSFYNNEISEKSEIFDDQFSVERPDGSNFTLKIRSTKLEDSAMYFCASSEAGPLSTDTQYFGPGTRLTVL.

This chain links TRBV9 with TRBJ1-1; D might be TRBD1 (5 bases). Trimming took 0 bases from V and 0 from J, leaving 15 bases between them. The CDR3 is 17 amino acids. Germline CDR1 SGDLS, CDR2 YYNGEE. The CDR3 protein is CASSVDPSGAMNTEAFF. CDR3 nucleotide sequence: TGTGCCAGCAGCGTAGACCCCTCTGGGGCCATGAACACTGAAGCTTTCTTT. Variable domain in full (rest from reference TRBV9 and TRBJ1-1): DSGVTQTPKHLITATGQRVTLRCSPRSGDLSVYWYQQSLDQGLQFLIQYYNGEERAKGNILERFSAQQFPDLHSELNLSSLELGDSALYFCASSVDPSGAMNTEAFFGQGTRLTVV.

The rearrangement uses TRBV19 and TRBJ2-3; maybe TRBD2 (6 bases). CDR1 is LNHDA and CDR2 is SQIVND in the germline V gene (reference sequence). Trimming took 10 bases from V and 2 from J, leaving 13 bases between them. This CDR3 is built from 13 residues. This CDR3 reads CATKTSVTDTQYF. The CDR3 nucleotides read TGTGCCACCAAGACTAGTGTCACAGATACGCAGTATTTT.

The V and J genes are TRBV19 and TRBJ2-7; D may be TRBD2 (6 bases). This CDR3 contains 14 residues. Germline-derived CDR1 and CDR2 are LNHDA and SQIVND (reference sequence). V was shortened by 5 bases and J by 0 bases, with 11 bases between the two germline ends. The CDR3 spells CASSPGVSSYEQYF. For the CDR3, the DNA is TGTGCCAGTAGTCCGGGGGTCAGCTCCTACGAGCAGTACTTC.

The CDR3 DNA is TGTGCCAGCAGTTACTCGTTTAAGACGCCCGCCGATTACAATGAGCAGTTCTTC. It is translated as CASSYSFKTPADYNEQFF. The chain has TRBV6-2 or TRBV6-3 and TRBJ2-1; D gene uncertain. Germline V lookup: CDR1 MNHEY, CDR2 SVGEGT. The length of the CDR3 is 18 residues. Trimming removed 0 bases from V and 4 bases from J, with 19 bases in between.

The gene calls are TRBV5-1 and TRBJ2-7; 10 nucleotides align to TRBD2. Germline CDR1 SGHRS, CDR2 YFSETQ. Unmatched junction bases numbered 9, after V lost 0 bases and J lost 9 bases. The CDR3 is 15 amino acids. DNA for the CDR3: TGCGCCAGCAGCTTGGGGCTAGCGGGAGCTCCTGGGCAGTACTTC. It codes for CASSLGLAGAPGQYF.

With respect to this clone: At one end, the junction sequence differs from germline, possibly due to a read error. The chain employs TRBV2 and TRBJ1-1, with D tentatively TRBD1 (6 bases). This CDR3 is built from 15 residues. Germline-derived CDR1 and CDR2 are SNHLY and FYNNEI. CDR3 amino acids: CASREVDSLNTEAFF. The CDR3 region has the DNA TGTGCCAGCAGAGAAGTGGACAGCTTGAACACTGAAGCTTTCTTT. Drawing the rest from reference TRBV2 and TRBJ1-1, the complete variable domain is EPEVTQTPSHQVTQMGQEVILRCVPISNHLYFYWYRQILGQKVEFLVSFYNNEISEKSEIFDDQFSVERPDGSNFTLKIRSTKLEDSAMYFCASREVDSLNTEAFFGQGTRLTVV.

The chain combines TRBV5-8 with TRBJ2-1, with TRBD2 identical over 12 bases. Germline values: CDR1 SGHTS, CDR2 YDEGEE. V lost 1 base to trimming and J lost 7 bases; unmatched junction nucleotides: 3. The CDR3 contains 15 residues. Here the CDR3 reads CASSLLAGGGNEQFF. The CDR3 DNA is TGTGCCAGCAGCTTGCTAGCGGGAGGGGGGAATGAGCAGTTCTTC. Combining the CDR3 with reference TRBV5-8 and TRBJ2-1 gives the whole variable domain EAGVTQSPTHLIKTRGQQATLRCSPISGHTSVYWYQQALGLGLQFLLWYDEGEERNRGNFPPRFSGRQFPNYSSELNVNALELEDSALYLCASSLLAGGGNEQFFGPGTRLTVL.

V gene TRBV28 combines with J gene TRBJ1-5; no reliable D call. From germline, CDR1 is MDHEN and CDR2 SYDVKM. The V gene lost 2 bases and the J gene lost 1 base, with 9 bases spanning the gap. CDR3 length equals 15 residues. CDR3 in amino acids: CASSLGGLSNQPQHF. CDR3 in DNA: TGTGCCAGCAGTTTAGGTGGACTAAGCAATCAGCCCCAGCATTTT.

The rearrangement uses TRBV7-2 and TRBJ2-5; TRBD2 aligns across 14 bases. The trim removed 8 bases at V and 1 base at J, leaving 9 bases unmatched. Germline V gene lookup returns CDR1 SGHTA and CDR2 FQGNSA. This CDR3 contains 17 residues. The CDR3 is CASALWTSGGIQETQYF. CDR3 in DNA: TGTGCCAGCGCCTTGTGGACTAGCGGGGGGATCCAAGAGACCCAGTACTTC. Filled out from reference TRBV7-2 and TRBJ2-5, the complete variable domain reads GAGVSQSPSNKVTEKGKDVELRCDPISGHTALYWYRQSLGQGLEFLIYFQGNSAPDKSGLPSDRFSAERTGGSVSTLTIQRTQQEDSAVYLCASALWTSGGIQETQYFGPGTRLLVL.

In this sample, this clone turned up once. The chain carries TRBV18 and TRBJ2-3; 7 nucleotides match TRBD2. This CDR3 region has 15 residues. CDR1 and CDR2 (germline): KGHSH, LQKENI. Trimming at V came to 1 base and at J to 0 bases, leaving 1 base not matched to a gene. CDR3 sequence: CASSPREGSTDTQYF. The CDR3 bases are TGTGCCAGCTCACCACGGGAGGGAAGCACAGATACGCAGTATTTT.

CDR3 protein: CASSTGQGLSNEQFF. Written as DNA, the CDR3 is TGTGCCAGCAGTACGGGACAGGGGCTAAGCAATGAGCAGTTCTTC. V gene TRBV6-2 or TRBV6-3 combines with J gene TRBJ2-1; the match to TRBD1 covers 10 bases. In germline, CDR1 is MNHEY, CDR2 SVGEGT. Trimming took 5 bases from V and 6 from J; bases not matched to a gene: 7. CDR3 length equals 15 residues.

The genes are TRBV28 and TRBJ2-7; D ambiguous. Trimming shortened V by 6 bases and J by 0 bases, and 6 bases separated the two germline ends. In germline, CDR1 is MDHEN, CDR2 SYDVKM. The length of the CDR3 is 12 residues. CDR3 region: CASRFSSYEQYF. The CDR3 nucleotides are TGTGCCAGCAGGTTTAGCTCCTACGAGCAGTACTTC. The full variable domain, its missing parts supplied by reference TRBV28 and TRBJ2-7, is DVKVTQSSRYLVKRTGEKVFLECVQDMDHENMFWYRQDPGLGLRLIYFSYDVKMKEKGDIPEGYSVSREKKERFSLILESASTNQTSMYLCASRFSSYEQYFGPGTRLTVT.

The rearrangement uses TRBV7-2 and TRBJ2-1; 10 bases align to TRBD1. The ends lost 4 bases at V and 6 bases at J; junction bases unmatched: 6. Germline lookup yields CDR1 SGHTA and CDR2 FQGNSA. The length of the CDR3 is 15 residues. The CDR3 loop reads CASSSTGGRGNEQFF. CDR3 coding DNA: TGTGCCAGCAGCTCGACAGGGGGCCGTGGCAATGAGCAGTTCTTC.

The rearrangement uses TRBV6-5 and TRBJ2-7, with a possible D match to TRBD2 (5 bases). Trimming removed 0 bases at V and 5 bases at J, with 14 bases between. The germline V gene has CDR1 MNHEY and CDR2 SVGAGI. The CDR3 runs to 15 residues. The CDR3 sequence is CASSYSPGSRDEQYF. CDR3 nucleotides: TGTGCCAGCAGTTACTCGCCCGGCTCGAGGGACGAGCAGTACTTC.